This is a list of T cell receptor beta chains from one sample in a study of response to subunit inactivated influenza vaccine. Using its own MiXCR run on the RT-PCR reads, TCRdb lists one record per CDR3 protein. The sample holds around 170,000 distinct CDR3 sequences, 9.5% to 12% seen once. The sequencing used CD8+ T cells sorted from PBMCs, collected approximately 25 months after vaccination. Every receptor here comes from a man between 50 and 69 years old who received an inactivated influenza vaccine. Both conserved end residues are part of each CDR3. D genes are given only for firm matches. Expanded clones get a size class; other rows say once, few or many, or leave the size out.

>13|many|TRBV4-1|-|TRBJ2-7
CASSQGGAYEQYF
TGCGCCAGCAGCCAAGGGGGGGCCTACGAGCAGTACTTC
>16|-|TRBV11-2|-|TRBJ2-5
CASSLLPGEGQETQYF
TGTGCCAGCAGCCTCCTTCCAGGGGAGGGACAAGAGACCCAGTACTTC
>14|-|TRBV15|-|TRBJ1-1
CATSRARENTEAFF
TGTGCCACCAGCAGAGCCCGGGAAAACACTGAAGCTTTCTTT
>15|once|TRBV9|-|TRBJ2-6
CASSVARAGANVLTF
TGTGCCAGCAGCGTAGCCAGGGCTGGGGCCAACGTCCTGACTTTC
>15|-|TRBV7-9|TRBD1|TRBJ2-2
CASSRDRGWTGELFF
TGTGCCAGCAGCCGGGACAGGGGTTGGACCGGGGAGCTGTTTTTT
>15|-|TRBV9|-|TRBJ2-7
CASSVGDGSSYEQYF
TGTGCCAGCAGCGTAGGGGACGGCAGCTCCTACGAGCAGTACTTC
>15|-|TRBV10-3|-|TRBJ2-7
CAISESGGRTYEQYF
TGTGCCATCAGTGAGTCGGGCGGGCGGACCTACGAGCAGTACTTC
>14|few|TRBV7-9|-|TRBJ2-5
CASSRGTVQETQYF
TGTGCCAGCAGCCGGGGGACAGTCCAAGAGACCCAGTACTTC
>16|many|TRBV3-1|TRBD2|TRBJ2-3
CASSPRTSGVTDTQYF
TGTGCCAGCAGCCCCCGGACTAGCGGAGTCACAGATACGCAGTATTTT
>11|many|TRBV29-1|-|TRBJ2-7
CSVEVGYEQYF
TGCAGCGTTGAAGTCGGCTACGAGCAGTACTTC
>14|-|TRBV4-3|-|TRBJ2-1
CASSQDGEDNEQFF
TGCGCCAGCAGCCAAGATGGGGAGGACAATGAGCAGTTCTTC
>16|many|TRBV4-1|TRBD2|TRBJ2-1
CASSRLAGGSYNEQFF
TGCGCCAGCAGCCGACTAGCGGGGGGGTCCTACAATGAGCAGTTCTTC
>13|-|TRBV27|-|TRBJ2-2
CASSPLNTGELFF
TGTGCCAGCAGTCCCCTAAACACCGGGGAGCTGTTTTTT
>15|many|TRBV5-1|-|TRBJ2-3
CASSSWGASENTQYF
TGCGCCAGCAGCTCCTGGGGAGCTTCGGAGAATACGCAGTATTTT